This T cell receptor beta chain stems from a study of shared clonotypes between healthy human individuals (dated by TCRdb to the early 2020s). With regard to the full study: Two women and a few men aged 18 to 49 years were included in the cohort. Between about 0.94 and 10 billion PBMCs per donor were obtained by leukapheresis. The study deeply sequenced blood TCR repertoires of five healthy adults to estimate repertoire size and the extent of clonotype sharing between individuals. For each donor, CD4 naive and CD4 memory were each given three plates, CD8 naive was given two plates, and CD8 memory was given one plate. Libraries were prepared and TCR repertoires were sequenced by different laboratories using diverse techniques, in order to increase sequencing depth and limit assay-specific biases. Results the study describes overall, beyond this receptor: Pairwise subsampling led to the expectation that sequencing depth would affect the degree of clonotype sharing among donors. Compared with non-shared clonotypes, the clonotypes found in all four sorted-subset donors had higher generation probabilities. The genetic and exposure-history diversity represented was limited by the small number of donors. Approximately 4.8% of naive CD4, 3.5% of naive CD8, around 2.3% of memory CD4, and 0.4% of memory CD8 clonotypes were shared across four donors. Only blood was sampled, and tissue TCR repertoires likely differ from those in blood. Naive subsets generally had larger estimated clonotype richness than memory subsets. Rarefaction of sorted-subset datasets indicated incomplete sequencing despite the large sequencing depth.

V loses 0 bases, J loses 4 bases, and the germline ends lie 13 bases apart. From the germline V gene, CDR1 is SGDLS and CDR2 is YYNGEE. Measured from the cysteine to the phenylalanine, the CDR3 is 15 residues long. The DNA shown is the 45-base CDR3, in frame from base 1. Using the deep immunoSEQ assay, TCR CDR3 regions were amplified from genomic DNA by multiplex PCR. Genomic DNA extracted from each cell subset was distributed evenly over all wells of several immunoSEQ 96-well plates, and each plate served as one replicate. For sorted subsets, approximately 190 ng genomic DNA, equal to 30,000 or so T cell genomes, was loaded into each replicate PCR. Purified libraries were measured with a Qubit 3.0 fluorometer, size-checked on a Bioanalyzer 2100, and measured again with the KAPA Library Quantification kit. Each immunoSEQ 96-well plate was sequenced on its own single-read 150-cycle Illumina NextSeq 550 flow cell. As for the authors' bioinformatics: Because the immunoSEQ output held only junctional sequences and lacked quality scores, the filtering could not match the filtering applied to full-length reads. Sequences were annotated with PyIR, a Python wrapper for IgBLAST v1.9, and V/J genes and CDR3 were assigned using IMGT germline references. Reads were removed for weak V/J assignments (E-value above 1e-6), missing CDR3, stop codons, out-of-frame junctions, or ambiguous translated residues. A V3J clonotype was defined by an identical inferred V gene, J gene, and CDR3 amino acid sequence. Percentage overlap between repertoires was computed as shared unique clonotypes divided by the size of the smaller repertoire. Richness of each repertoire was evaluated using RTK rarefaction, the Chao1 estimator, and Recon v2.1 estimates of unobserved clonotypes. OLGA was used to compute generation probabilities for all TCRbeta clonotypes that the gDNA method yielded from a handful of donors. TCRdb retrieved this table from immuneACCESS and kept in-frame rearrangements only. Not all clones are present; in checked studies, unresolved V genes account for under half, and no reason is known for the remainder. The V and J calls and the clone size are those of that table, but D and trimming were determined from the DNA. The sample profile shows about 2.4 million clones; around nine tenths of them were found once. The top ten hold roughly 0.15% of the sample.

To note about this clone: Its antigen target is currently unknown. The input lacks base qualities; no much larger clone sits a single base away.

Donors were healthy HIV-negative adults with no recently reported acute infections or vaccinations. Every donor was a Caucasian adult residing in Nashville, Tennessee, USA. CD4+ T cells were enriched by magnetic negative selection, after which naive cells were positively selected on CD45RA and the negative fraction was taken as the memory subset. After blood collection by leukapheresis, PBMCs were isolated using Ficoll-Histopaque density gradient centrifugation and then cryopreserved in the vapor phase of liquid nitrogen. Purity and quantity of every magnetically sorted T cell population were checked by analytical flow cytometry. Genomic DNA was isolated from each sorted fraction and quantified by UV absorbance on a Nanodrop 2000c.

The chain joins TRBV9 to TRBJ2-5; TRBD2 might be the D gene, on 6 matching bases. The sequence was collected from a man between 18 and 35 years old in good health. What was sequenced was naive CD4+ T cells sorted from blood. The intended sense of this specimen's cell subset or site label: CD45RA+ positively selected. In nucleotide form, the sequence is TGTGCCAGCAGCGTAGATCCGAGGGGAGGAGAGACCCAGTACTTC. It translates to CASSVDPRGGETQYF.